The source of this T cell receptor beta chain is a study of CD8+ T cells in alopecia areata. V gave up 2 bases and J gave up 5 bases, with 9 bases separating them. This CDR3 has 13 residues. Germline loops: CDR1 KGHSH, CDR2 LQKENI. Noted treatment: oral pan-JAK inhibitor, 5-10 mg twice daily. Isolated RNA was reverse transcribed into cDNA used as the sequencing template. The protocol was immunoSEQ multiplex PCR, while the TCRdb copy is restricted to in-frame clones and leaves out a portion. The sample lists some 200,000 clones, about 50% occurring once. The TCR sequence derives from a human donor with alopecia areata. The chain has TRBV18 and TRBJ1-2; no definite D call. The source was CD4+ T cells sorted from blood, collected at week 4, from a patient treated with tofacitinib. CDR3 loop: CASSPVPRYGYTF. The CDR3 bases are TGTGCCAGCTCACCAGTTCCACGGTATGGCTACACCTTC.